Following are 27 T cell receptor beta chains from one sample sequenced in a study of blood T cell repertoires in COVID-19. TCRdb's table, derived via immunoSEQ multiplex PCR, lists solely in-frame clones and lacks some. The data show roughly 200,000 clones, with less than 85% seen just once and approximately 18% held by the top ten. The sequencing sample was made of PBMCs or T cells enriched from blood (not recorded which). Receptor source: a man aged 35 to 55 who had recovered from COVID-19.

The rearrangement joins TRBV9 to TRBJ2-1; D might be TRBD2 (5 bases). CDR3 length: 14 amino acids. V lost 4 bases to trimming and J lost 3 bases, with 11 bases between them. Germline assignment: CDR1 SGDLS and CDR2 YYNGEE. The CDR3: CASSLGLIYNEQFF. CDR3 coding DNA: TGTGCCAGCAGCCTAGGACTGATCTACAATGAGCAGTTCTTC.

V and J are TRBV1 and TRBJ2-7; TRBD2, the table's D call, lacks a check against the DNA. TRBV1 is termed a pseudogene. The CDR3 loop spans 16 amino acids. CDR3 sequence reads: CTSSQLTGTSPYEQYF. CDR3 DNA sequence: TGCACCAGCAGCCAATTAACCGGGACTAGCCCCTACGAGCAGTACTTC.

DNA for the CDR3: TGTGCCAGCAGCCCTGGACTAGGGGATACGCAGTATTTT. Its translation is CASSPGLGDTQYF. This chain links TRBV3-1 (or the pseudogene TRBV3-2) with TRBJ2-3; 7 bases match TRBD2. Germline CDR1 and CDR2: LGHDT and YNNKEL (reference sequence). Losses at the gene ends were 4 bases for V and 6 bases for J; bases not matched to a gene: 4. The CDR3 runs to 13 residues.

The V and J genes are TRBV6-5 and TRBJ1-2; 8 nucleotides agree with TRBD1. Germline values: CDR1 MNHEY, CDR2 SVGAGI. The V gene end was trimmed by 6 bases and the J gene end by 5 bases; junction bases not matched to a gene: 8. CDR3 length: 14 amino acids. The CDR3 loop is CASSRDRLTYGYTF. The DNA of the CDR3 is TGTGCCAGCAGCAGGGACAGGTTAACTTATGGCTACACCTTC.

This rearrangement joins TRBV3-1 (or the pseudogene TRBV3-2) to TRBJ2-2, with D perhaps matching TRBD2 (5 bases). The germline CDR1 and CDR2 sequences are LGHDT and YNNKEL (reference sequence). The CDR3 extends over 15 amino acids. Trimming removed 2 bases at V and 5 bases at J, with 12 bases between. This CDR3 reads CASSQRLAITGELFF. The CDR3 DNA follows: TGTGCCAGCAGCCAAAGGCTAGCTATAACCGGGGAGCTGTTTTTT.

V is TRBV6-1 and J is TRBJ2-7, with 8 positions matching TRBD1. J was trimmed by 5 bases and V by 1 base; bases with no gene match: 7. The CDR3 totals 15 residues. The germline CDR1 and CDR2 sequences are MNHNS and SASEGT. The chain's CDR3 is CASSEGTGIRDEQYF. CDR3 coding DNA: TGTGCCAGCAGTGAAGGGACAGGGATTCGGGACGAGCAGTACTTC.

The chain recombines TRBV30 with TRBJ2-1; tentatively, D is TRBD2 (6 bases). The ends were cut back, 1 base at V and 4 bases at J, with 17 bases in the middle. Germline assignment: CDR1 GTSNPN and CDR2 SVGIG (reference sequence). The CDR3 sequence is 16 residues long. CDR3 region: CAWSGRLARNYNEQFF. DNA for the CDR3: TGTGCCTGGAGTGGGCGCCTAGCGAGAAATTACAATGAGCAGTTCTTC.

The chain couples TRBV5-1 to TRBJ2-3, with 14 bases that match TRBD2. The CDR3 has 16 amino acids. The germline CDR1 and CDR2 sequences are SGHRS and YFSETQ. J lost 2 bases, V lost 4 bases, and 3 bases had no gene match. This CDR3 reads CASSRTSGRPTDTQYF. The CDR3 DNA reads TGCGCCAGCAGCCGGACTAGCGGGAGGCCCACAGATACGCAGTATTTT.

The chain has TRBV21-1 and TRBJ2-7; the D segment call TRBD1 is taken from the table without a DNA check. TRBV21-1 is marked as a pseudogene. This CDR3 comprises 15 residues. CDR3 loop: CASSKRDRDYEEQYF. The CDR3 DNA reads TGTGCCAGCAGCAAACGGGACAGGGACTATGAGGAGCAGTACTTC.

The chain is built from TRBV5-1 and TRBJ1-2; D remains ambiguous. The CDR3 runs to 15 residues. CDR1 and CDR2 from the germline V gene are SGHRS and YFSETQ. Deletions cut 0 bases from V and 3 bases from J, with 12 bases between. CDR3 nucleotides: TGCGCCAGCAGCTTGGTGTCCGGGAAAGACTATGGCTACACCTTC. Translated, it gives CASSLVSGKDYGYTF.

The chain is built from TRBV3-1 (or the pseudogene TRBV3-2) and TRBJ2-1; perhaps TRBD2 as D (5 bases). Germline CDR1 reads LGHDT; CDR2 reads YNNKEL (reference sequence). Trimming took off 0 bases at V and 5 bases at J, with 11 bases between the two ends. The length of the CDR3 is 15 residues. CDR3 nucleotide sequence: TGTGCCAGCAGCCAAGATGGGAGTCGAAACAATGAGCAGTTCTTC. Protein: CASSQDGSRNNEQFF.

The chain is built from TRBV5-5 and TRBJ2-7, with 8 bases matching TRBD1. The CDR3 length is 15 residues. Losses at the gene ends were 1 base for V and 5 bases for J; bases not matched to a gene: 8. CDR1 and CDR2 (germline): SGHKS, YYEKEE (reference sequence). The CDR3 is CASSLTDRAGHEQYF. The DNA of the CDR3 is TGTGCCAGCAGCTTGACGGACAGGGCAGGTCACGAGCAGTACTTC. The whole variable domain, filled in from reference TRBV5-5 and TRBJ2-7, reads DAGVTQSPTHLIKTRGQQVTLRCSPISGHKSVSWYQQVLGQGPQFIFQYYEKEERGRGNFPDRFSARQFPNYSSELNVNALLLGDSALYLCASSLTDRAGHEQYFGPGTRLTVT.

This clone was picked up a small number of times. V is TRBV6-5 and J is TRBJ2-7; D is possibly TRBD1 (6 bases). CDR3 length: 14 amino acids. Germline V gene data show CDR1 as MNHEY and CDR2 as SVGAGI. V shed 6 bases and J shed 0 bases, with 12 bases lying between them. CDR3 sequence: CASRRTESSYEQYF. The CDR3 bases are TGTGCCAGCAGGAGGACAGAAAGCTCCTACGAGCAGTACTTC.

The DNA for the CDR3 is TGCAGCGTTGAAGATGGGCAGGGCTCCTACGAGCAGTACTTC. Translation: CSVEDGQGSYEQYF. The chain is built from TRBV29-1 and TRBJ2-7; D perhaps matches TRBD1 (5 bases). Trimming took 0 bases from V and 0 from J, leaving 9 bases between them. Germline V gene data show CDR1 as SQVTM and CDR2 as ANQGSEA. The CDR3 spans 14 residues.

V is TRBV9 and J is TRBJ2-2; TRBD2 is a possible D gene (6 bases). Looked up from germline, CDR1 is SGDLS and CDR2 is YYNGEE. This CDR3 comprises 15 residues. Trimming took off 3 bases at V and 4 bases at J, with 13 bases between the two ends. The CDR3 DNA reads TGTGCCAGCAGCGCCCGTACTAGCTCCACCGGGGAGCTGTTTTTT. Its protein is CASSARTSSTGELFF.

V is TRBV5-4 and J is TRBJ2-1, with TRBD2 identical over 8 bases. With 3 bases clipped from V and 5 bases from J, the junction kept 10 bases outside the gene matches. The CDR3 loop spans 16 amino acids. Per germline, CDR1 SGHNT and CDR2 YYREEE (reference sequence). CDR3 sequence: CASSYPGLGKNNEQFF. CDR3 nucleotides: TGTGCCAGCAGCTATCCGGGACTAGGCAAAAACAATGAGCAGTTCTTC.

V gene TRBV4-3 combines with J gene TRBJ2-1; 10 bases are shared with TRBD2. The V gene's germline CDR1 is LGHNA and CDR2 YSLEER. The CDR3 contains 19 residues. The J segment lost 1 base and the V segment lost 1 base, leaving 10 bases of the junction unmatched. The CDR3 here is CASSQGDWVAGGSYNEQFF. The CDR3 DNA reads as TGCGCCAGCAGCCAAGGCGACTGGGTAGCGGGAGGTTCCTACAATGAGCAGTTCTTC.

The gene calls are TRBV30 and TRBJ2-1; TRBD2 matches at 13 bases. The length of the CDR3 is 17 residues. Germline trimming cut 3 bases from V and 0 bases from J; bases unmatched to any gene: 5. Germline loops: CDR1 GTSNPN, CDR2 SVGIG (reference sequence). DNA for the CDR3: TGTGCCTGGAGGGGGACTAGCGGGATTAGCTCCTACAATGAGCAGTTCTTC. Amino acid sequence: CAWRGTSGISSYNEQFF.

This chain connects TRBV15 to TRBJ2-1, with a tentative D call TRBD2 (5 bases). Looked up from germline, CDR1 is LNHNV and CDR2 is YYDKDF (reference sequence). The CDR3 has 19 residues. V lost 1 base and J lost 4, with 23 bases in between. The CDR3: CATSRGRGQPLGSYNEQFF. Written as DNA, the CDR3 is TGTGCCACCAGCAGAGGGAGAGGGCAGCCCCTGGGTAGTTACAATGAGCAGTTCTTC.

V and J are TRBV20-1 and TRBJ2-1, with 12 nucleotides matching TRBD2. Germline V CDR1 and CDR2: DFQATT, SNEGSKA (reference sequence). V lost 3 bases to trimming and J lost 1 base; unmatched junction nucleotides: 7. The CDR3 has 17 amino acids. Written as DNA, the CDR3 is TGCAGTGCTAGTCTCCTAGCGGGAGGGCTTTCCTACAATGAGCAGTTCTTC. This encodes CSASLLAGGLSYNEQFF.

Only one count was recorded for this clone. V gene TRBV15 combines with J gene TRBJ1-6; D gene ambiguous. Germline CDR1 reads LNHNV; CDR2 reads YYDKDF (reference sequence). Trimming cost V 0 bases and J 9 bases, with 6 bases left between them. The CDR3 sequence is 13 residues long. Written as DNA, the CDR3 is TGTGCCACCAGCAGAGAAACAACTTCACCCCTCCACTTT. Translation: CATSRETTSPLHF.

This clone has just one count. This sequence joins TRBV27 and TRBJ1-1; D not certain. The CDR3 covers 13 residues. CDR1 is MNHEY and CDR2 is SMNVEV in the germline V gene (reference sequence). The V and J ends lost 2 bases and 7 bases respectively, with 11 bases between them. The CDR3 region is CASSLKYEGEAFF. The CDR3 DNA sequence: TGTGCCAGCAGTTTAAAATACGAGGGTGAAGCTTTCTTT.

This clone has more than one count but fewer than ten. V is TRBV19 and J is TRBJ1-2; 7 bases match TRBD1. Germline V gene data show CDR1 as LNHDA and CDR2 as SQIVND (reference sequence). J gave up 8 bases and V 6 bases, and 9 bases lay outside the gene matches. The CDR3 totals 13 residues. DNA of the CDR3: TGTGCCAGTAGCGCAACAGGGGATGTCGGCTACACCTTC. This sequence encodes CASSATGDVGYTF.

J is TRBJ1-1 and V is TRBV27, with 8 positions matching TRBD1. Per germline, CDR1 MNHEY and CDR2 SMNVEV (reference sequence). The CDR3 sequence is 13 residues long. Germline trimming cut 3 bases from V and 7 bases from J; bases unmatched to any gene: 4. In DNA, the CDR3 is TGTGCCAGCAGTTTCCCAGGGGGCTTTGAAGCTTTCTTT. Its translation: CASSFPGGFEAFF.

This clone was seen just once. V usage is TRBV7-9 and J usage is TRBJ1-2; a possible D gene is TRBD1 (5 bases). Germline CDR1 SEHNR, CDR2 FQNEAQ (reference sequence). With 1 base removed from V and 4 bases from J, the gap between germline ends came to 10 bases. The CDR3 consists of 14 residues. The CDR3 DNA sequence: TGTGCCAGCAGCTTAGGGGGGGTAATCTATGGCTACACCTTC. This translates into CASSLGGVIYGYTF.

CDR3 nucleotide sequence: TGTGCCAGTAGGGGACAGGGGAGCTCCTACGAGCAGTACTTC. It yields the protein CASRGQGSSYEQYF. The V gene is TRBV19, the J gene TRBJ2-7; 10 nucleotides match TRBD1. This CDR3 comprises 14 residues. The junction had 2 bases not matched to a gene; V was cut back by 6 bases and J by 0 bases. Germline lookup yields CDR1 LNHDA and CDR2 SQIVND (reference sequence).

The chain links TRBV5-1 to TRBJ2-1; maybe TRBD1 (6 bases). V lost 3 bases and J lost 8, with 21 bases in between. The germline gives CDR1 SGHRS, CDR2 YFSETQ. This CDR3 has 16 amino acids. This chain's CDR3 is CASSYLTGTANYEQFF. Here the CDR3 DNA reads TGCGCCAGCAGCTATCTCACAGGGACCGCTAACTATGAGCAGTTCTTC.